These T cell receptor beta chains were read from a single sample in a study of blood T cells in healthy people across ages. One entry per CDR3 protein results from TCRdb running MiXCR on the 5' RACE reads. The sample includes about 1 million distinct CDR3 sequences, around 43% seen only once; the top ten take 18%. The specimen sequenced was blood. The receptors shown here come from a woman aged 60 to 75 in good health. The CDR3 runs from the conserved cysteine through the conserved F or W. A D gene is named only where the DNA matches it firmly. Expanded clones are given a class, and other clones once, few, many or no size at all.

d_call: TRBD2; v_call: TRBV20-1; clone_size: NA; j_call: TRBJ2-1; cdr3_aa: CSAKLANYSEQFF; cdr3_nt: TGCAGTGCTAAACTAGCGAACTACAGTGAGCAGTTCTTC
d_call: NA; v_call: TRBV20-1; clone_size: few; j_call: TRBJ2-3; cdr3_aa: CSARSYRGLTSTDTQYF; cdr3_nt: TGCAGTGCTAGATCGTATAGAGGACTCACTAGCACAGATACGCAGTATTTT
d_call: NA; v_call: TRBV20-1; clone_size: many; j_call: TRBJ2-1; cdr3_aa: CSVAGALGNEQFF; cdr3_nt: TGCAGTGTAGCCGGAGCCTTAGGGAATGAGCAGTTCTTC
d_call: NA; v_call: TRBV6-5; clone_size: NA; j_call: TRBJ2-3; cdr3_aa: CASSVYRGGVDTQYF; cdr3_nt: TGTGCCAGCAGTGTCTACAGGGGCGGGGTGGATACGCAGTATTTT
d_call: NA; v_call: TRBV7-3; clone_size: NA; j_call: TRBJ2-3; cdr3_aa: CASSLAPSGESTDTQYF; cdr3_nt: TGTGCCAGCAGCTTAGCCCCCTCAGGGGAAAGCACAGATACGCAGTATTTT
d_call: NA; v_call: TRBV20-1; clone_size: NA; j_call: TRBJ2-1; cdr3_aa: CSVPGGANNEQFF; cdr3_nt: TGCAGTGTACCAGGGGGGGCCAACAATGAGCAGTTCTTC
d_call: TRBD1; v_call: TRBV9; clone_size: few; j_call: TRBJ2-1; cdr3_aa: CASSVEGQGTGYNEQFF; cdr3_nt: TGTGCCAGCAGCGTAGAGGGCCAAGGGACAGGATACAATGAGCAGTTCTTC
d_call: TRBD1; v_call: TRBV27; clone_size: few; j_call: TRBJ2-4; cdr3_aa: CASSRTGKNIQYF; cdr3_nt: TGTGCCAGCAGCCGGACAGGGAAAAACATTCAGTACTTC
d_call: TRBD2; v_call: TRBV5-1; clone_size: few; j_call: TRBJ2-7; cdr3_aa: CASSLGLVAGGNYEQYF; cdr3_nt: TGCGCCAGCAGCTTGGGTTTGGTAGCGGGAGGTAACTACGAGCAGTACTTC
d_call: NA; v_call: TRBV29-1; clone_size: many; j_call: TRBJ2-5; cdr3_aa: CSVAQKSETQYF; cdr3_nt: TGCAGCGTTGCGCAGAAGTCGGAGACCCAGTACTTC
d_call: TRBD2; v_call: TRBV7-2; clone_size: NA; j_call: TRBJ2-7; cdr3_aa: CASSQGTSGRAYEQYF; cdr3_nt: TGTGCCAGCAGCCAAGGGACTAGCGGGAGGGCCTACGAGCAGTACTTC
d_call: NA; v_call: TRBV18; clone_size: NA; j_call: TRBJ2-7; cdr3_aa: CASSPSETFNHEWYF; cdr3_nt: TGTGCCAGCTCACCATCCGAGACATTCAACCACGAGTGGTACTTC
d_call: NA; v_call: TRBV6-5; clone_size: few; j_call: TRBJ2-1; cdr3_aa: CASSYNREQFF; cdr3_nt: TGTGCCAGCAGTTATAATCGTGAGCAGTTCTTC
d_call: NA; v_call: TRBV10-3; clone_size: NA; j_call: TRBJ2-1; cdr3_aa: CAISESSLRNEQFF; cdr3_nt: TGTGCCATCAGTGAGTCGAGCTTACGCAATGAGCAGTTCTTC
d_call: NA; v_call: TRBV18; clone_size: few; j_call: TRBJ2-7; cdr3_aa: CASSPVGIDLEQYF; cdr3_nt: TGTGCCAGCTCACCGGTGGGAATTGACCTCGAGCAGTACTTC
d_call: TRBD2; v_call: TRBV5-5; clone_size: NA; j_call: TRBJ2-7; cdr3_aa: CASSWRGLAGEYEQYF; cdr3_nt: TGTGCCAGCAGCTGGAGGGGACTAGCGGGAGAATACGAGCAGTACTTC
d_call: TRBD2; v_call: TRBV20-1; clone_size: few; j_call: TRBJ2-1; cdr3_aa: CSAGEREGLDEQFF; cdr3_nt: TGCAGTGCAGGAGAGCGGGAGGGCCTCGATGAGCAGTTCTTC
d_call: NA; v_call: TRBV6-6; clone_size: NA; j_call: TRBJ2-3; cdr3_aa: CASSPVPPVSTDTQYF; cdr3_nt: TGTGCCAGCAGTCCGGTACCCCCGGTGTCGACAGATACGCAGTATTTT
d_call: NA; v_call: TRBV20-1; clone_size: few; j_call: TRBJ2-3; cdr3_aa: CSASPDFPTDTQYF; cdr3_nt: TGCAGTGCTAGCCCGGACTTCCCCACAGATACGCAGTATTTT
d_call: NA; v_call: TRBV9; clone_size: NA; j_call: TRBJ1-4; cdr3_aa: CASSGGGATNEKLFF; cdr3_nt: TGTGCCAGCAGCGGGGGGGGTGCAACTAATGAAAAACTGTTTTTT
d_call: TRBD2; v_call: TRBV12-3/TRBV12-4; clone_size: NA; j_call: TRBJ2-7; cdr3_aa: CASSSPTSGPSPYEQYF; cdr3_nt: TGTGCCAGCAGTTCCCCAACTAGCGGTCCTTCACCCTACGAGCAGTACTTC
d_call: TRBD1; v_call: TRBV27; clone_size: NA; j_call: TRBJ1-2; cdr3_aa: CASRETGGLGGYTF; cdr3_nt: TGTGCCAGCAGGGAGACAGGGGGATTGGGTGGCTACACCTTC
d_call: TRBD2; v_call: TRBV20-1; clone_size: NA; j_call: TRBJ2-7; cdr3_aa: CSALGGDNGYEQYF; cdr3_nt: TGCAGTGCTCTGGGGGGGGATAACGGCTACGAGCAGTACTTC
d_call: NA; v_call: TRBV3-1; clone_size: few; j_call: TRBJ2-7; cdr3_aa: CASSQGGSPLYEQYF; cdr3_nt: TGTGCCAGCAGCCAAGGGGGGTCCCCTCTCTACGAGCAGTACTTC
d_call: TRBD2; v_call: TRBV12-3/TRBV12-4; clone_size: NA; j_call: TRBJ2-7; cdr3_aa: CAGSLRAGTYEQYF; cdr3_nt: TGTGCCGGCAGTTTAAGAGCGGGAACCTACGAGCAGTACTTC
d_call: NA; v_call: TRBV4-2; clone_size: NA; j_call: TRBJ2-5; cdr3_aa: CASSQAGSPNEQYF; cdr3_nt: TGTGCCAGCAGCCAAGCAGGAAGCCCCAATGAGCAGTACTTC
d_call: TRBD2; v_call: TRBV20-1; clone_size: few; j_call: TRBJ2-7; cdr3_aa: CSARDASGSSMDEQYF; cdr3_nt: TGCAGTGCTAGAGATGCTAGCGGGAGTTCAATGGACGAGCAGTACTTC
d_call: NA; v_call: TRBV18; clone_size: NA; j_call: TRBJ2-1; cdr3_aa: CASSPGPGGLSEQFF; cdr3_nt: TGTGCCAGCTCACCAGGGCCCGGCGGGCTTAGTGAGCAGTTCTTC
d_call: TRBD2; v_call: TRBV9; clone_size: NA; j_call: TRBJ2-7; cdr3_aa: CASSVGAGGYEQYF; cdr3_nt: TGTGCCAGCAGCGTGGGAGCGGGAGGATACGAGCAGTACTTC
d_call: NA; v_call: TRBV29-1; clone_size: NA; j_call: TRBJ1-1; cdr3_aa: CSVVYVGGSEAFF; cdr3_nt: TGCAGCGTTGTATATGTGGGGGGCTCTGAAGCTTTCTTT
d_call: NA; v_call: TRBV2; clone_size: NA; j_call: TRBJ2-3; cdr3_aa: CASSGDLEFTDTQYF; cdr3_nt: TGTGCCAGCAGCGGGGACCTCGAGTTTACAGATACGCAGTATTTT
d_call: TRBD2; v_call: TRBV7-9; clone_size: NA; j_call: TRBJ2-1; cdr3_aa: CASRARWGGRLIDEQFF; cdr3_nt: TGTGCCAGCAGGGCCCGTTGGGGCGGGAGACTGATCGATGAGCAGTTCTTC
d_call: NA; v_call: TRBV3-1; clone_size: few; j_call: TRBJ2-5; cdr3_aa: CASSRRLGRVQETQYF; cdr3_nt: TGTGCCAGCAGCCGCAGACTGGGACGGGTACAAGAGACCCAGTACTTC
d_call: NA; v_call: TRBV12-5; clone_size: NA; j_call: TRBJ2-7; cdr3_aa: CASGLDYDREGEQYF; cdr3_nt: TGTGCTAGTGGTTTGGACTACGACAGGGAGGGCGAGCAGTACTTC
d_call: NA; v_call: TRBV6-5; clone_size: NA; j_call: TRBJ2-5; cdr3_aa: CASSYAGQQETQYF; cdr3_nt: TGTGCCAGCAGTTACGCTGGCCAGCAAGAGACCCAGTACTTC
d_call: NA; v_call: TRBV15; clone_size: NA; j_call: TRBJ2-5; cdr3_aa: CATSRDGCGQETQYF; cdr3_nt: TGTGCCACCAGCAGAGATGGGTGTGGCCAAGAGACCCAGTACTTC
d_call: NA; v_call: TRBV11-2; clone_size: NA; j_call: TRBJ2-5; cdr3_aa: CASRAAGLQETQYF; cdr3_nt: TGTGCCAGCAGAGCCGCGGGACTCCAAGAGACCCAGTACTTC
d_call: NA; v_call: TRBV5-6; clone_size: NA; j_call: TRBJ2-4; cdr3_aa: CASSLGSGAGDIQYF; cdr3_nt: TGTGCCAGCAGCTTGGGTTCGGGAGCAGGAGACATTCAGTACTTC
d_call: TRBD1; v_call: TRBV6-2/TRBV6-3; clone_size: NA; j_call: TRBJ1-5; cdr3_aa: CASSKWTGGSNQPQHF; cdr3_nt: TGTGCCAGCAGTAAGTGGACAGGGGGTAGCAATCAGCCCCAGCATTTT
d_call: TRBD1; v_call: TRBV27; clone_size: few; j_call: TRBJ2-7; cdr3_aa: CASSSWTGSNYEQYF; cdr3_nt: TGTGCCAGCAGTTCCTGGACAGGTTCAAACTACGAGCAGTACTTC
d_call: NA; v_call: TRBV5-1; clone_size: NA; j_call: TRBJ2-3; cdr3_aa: CVSRDGQITDTQYF; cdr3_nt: TGCGTCAGCAGGGACGGACAGATCACAGATACGCAGTATTTT
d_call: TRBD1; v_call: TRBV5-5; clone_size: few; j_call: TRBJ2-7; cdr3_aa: CATAPGGTYEQYF; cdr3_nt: TGTGCCACCGCACCAGGGGGAACCTACGAGCAGTACTTC
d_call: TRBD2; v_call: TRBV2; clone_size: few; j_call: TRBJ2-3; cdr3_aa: CASSLAGGRDTQYF; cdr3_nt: TGTGCCAGCAGTTTAGCGGGAGGAAGGGATACGCAGTATTTT
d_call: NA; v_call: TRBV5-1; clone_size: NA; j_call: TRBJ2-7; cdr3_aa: CASSLDGRVSYEQYF; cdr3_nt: TGCGCCAGCAGCTTGGATGGCAGGGTATCCTACGAGCAGTACTTC
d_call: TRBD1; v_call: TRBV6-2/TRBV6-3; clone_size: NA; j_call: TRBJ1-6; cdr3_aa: CASSTSRQGANSPLHF; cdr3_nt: TGTGCCAGCAGTACCTCCCGACAGGGGGCAAATTCACCCCTCCACTTT
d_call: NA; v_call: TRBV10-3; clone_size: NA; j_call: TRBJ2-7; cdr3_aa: CAISDSPNYNEQYF; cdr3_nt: TGTGCCATCAGTGACTCCCCCAATTACAATGAGCAGTACTTC
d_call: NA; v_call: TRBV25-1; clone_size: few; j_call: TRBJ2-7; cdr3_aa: CASSESGPMYEQYF; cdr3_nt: TGTGCCAGCAGTGAATCGGGACCGATGTACGAGCAGTACTTC
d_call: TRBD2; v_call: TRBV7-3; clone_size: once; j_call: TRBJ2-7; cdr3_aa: CASSLRGRPVDYNEQYF; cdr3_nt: TGTGCCAGCAGCTTACGCGGGAGGCCGGTAGATTACAATGAGCAGTACTTC
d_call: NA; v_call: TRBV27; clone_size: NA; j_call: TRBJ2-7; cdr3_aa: CASSLTLHRAGEQYF; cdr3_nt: TGTGCCAGCAGTTTAACCCTTCACAGGGCGGGCGAGCAGTACTTC
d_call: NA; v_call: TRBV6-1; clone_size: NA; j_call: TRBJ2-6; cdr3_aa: CASSGNRFTVSSGANVLTF; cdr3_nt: TGTGCCAGCAGTGGAAACAGGTTCACTGTGAGCTCTGGGGCCAACGTCCTGACTTTC
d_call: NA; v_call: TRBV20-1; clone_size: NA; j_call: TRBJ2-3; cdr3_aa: CSARVERGYSTDTQYF; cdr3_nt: TGCAGTGCTAGAGTTGAGAGGGGGTATAGCACAGATACGCAGTATTTT
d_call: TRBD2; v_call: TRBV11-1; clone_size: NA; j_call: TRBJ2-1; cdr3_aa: CASSSHGLRGGEGTSGYNEQFF; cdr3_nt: TGTGCCAGCAGCTCCCATGGACTCCGGGGGGGCGAGGGTACATCAGGCTACAATGAGCAGTTCTTC
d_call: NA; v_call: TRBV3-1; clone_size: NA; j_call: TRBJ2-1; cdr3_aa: CASSQMSTTGQQFF; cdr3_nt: TGTGCCAGCAGCCAAATGAGTACAACCGGTCAGCAGTTCTTC
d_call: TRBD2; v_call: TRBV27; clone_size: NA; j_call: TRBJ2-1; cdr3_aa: CASSMGLANNEQFF; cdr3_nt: TGTGCCAGCAGCATGGGACTAGCTAACAATGAGCAGTTCTTC
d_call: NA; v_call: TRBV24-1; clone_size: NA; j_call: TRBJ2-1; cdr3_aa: CATSDRVGEVGNEQFF; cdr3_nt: TGTGCCACCAGTGATCGGGTCGGGGAGGTCGGTAATGAGCAGTTCTTC
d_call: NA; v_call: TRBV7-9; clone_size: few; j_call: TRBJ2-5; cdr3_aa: CASSLGPYYQETQYF; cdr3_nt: TGTGCCAGCAGCTTAGGGCCGTACTATCAAGAGACCCAGTACTTC